The 7 T cell receptor beta chains given below trace back to one sample, sequenced in a study of human T cells and chemical hapten exposure. From the RACE reads, TCRdb called clonotypes with MiXCR, one entry per CDR3 protein. Found here are 60,000 to 70,000 distinct CDR3 sequences, 9.5% to 13% of them singletons; the top ten hold 5% to 5.5%. The time point: pre-sensitization, week 0. The treatment denotes: therapeutic diphenylcyclopropenone sensitization with weekly scalp DPC. Specimen: whole blood, collected in connection with sensitization to the hapten diphenylcyclopropenone (DPC). Receptors originate from a woman aged 45-65 years with alopecia areata. Some clones in this sample may be carry-over from other donors' samples.

This chain uses TRBV30 with TRBJ1-5, with 7 positions matching TRBD1. The germline V gene has CDR1 GTSNPN and CDR2 SVGIG (reference sequence). The V and J ends lost 5 bases and 3 bases, in that order; junction bases with no gene match: 4. CDR3 length equals 13 residues. CDR3 in DNA: TGTGCCTGGCAGGGACAGACCAATCAGCCCCAGCATTTT. Translation: CAWQGQTNQPQHF.

This clonotype was seen a handful of times. This chain links TRBV10-3 with TRBJ2-3; 8 bases map to TRBD2. J gave up 3 bases and V 3 bases, and 5 bases lay outside the gene matches. The CDR3 extends over 15 amino acids. Germline values: CDR1 ENHRY, CDR2 SYGVKD. Written as DNA, the CDR3 is TGTGCCATCAGTGATGCGGGGGGACGAACAGATACGCAGTATTTT. Translated: CAISDAGGRTDTQYF.

This clonotype has only a few counts. The chain couples TRBV6-6 to TRBJ2-5; D may be TRBD1 (7 bases). The length of the CDR3 is 14 residues. Trimming removed 6 bases at V and 1 base at J, with 12 bases between. CDR1 is MNHNY, CDR2 SVGAGI, per germline (reference sequence). CDR3: CASSRGAAQETQYF. As DNA, the CDR3 is TGTGCCAGCAGCAGGGGGGCAGCCCAAGAGACCCAGTACTTC.

This clonotype was counted ten times or more. The J gene is TRBJ2-7, the V gene TRBV20-1; maybe TRBD1 (7 bases). The V gene's germline CDR1 is DFQATT and CDR2 SNEGSKA (reference sequence). V dropped 0 bases and J dropped 2 bases, with 14 bases sitting between them. The CDR3 covers 15 residues. The CDR3 DNA reads TGCAGTGCTAGAGATCAGGGGGGTACAACCTACGAGCAGTACTTC. Protein: CSARDQGGTTYEQYF.

This sequence joins TRBV29-1 and TRBJ1-2, with D perhaps matching TRBD1 (5 bases). Trimming took off 6 bases at V and 6 bases at J, with 11 bases between the two ends. The V gene's germline CDR1 is SQVTM and CDR2 ANQGSEA. This CDR3 contains 11 residues. CDR3 amino acids: CSVGEGNGYTF. CDR3 DNA: TGCAGCGTGGGGGAGGGGAATGGCTACACCTTC.

The table lists this clonotype with a few counts. The chain has TRBV2 and TRBJ2-1; 13 bases agree with TRBD2. The germline V gene has CDR1 SNHLY and CDR2 FYNNEI. The CDR3 has 13 residues. Losses at the gene ends were 6 bases for V and 9 bases for J; bases not matched to a gene: 2. The CDR3 region has the DNA TGTGCCAGCAGGGGACTAGCGGGGTTTGAGCAGTTCTTC. This translates into CASRGLAGFEQFF.

Here the CDR3 DNA reads TGCAGTGCTTGGGGCCAGAGGGGATTCTACAATGAGCAGTTCTTC. Protein sequence: CSAWGQRGFYNEQFF. The rearrangement links TRBV20-1 to TRBJ2-1; either TRBD1 or TRBD2 may supply D (5 bases each). V was shortened by 5 bases and J by 3 bases, with 17 bases between the two germline ends. The length of the CDR3 is 15 residues. The germline V gene encodes CDR1 DFQATT and CDR2 SNEGSKA (reference sequence).